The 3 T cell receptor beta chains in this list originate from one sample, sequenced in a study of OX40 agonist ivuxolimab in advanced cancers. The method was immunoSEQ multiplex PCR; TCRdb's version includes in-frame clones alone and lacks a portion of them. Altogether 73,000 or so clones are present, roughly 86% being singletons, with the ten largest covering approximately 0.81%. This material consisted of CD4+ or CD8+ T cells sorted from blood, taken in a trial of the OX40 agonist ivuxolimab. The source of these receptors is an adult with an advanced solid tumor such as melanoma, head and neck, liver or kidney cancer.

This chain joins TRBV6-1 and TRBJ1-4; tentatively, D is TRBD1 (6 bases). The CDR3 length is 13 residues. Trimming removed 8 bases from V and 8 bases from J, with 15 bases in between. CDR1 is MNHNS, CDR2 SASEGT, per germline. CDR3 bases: TGTGCCAGCCGCCGAGGGGGAGGAGAAAAACTGTTTTTT. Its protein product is CASRRGGGEKLFF.

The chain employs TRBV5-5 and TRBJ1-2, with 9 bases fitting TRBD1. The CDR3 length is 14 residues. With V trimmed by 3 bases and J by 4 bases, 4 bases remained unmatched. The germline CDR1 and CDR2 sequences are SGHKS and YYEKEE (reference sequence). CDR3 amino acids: CASSSIQGAYGYTF. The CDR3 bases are TGTGCCAGCAGCTCCATACAGGGGGCCTATGGCTACACCTTC.

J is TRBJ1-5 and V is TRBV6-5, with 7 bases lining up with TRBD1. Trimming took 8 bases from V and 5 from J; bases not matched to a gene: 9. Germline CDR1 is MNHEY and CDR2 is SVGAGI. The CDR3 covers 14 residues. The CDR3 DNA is TGTGCCAGCGCACCTGACAGGGAATATCAGCCCCAGCATTTT. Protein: CASAPDREYQPQHF.